The present T cell receptor beta chain was sequenced within a study of blood T cell repertoires in COVID-19. Study-level background: Donors in the United States, Italy and Spain gave samples during acute or convalescent COVID-19. PBMCs, B-cell-depleted T cells, or T cells provided the cDNA or gDNA that made up the material.

In the original workflow: Reference gene primers were amplified, and this amplification served to estimate nucleated cell counts. Clones were sequenced by immunoSEQ multiplex PCR, and TCRdb holds only the in-frame ones, with some missing. Clonal size and the V and J genes are those of that table, whereas D and trimming came from the DNA. The sample includes hundreds of thousands of clones, 88% of them seen just once. The V gene's germline CDR1 is MNHEY and CDR2 SMNVEV (reference sequence). Trimming pared 3 bases from V and 2 bases from J, leaving 11 bases between. The CDR3 sequence is 15 residues long. This clone has just one count.

This sequence joins TRBV27 and TRBJ2-1; a weak D match, TRBD2 (5 bases). The sequenced sample consisted of peripheral blood. The sequence was collected from a woman under 40 with acute or convalescent COVID-19. The DNA of the CDR3 is TGTGCCAGCAGTTTCCCGGGGTCCCCCTACAATGAGCAGTTCTTC. This encodes CASSFPGSPYNEQFF.